The entry below describes one TCR beta chain. Its antigen is currently not known. No much larger clone is present one base from it, and per-base qualities are unavailable. This sample was taken from a study of blood T cell repertoires in COVID-19 (dated by TCRdb to 2020 to 2022). For the wider study: Samples from collaborators originated in the United States, Italy and Spain and spanned both the acute and convalescent phases of COVID-19. The material from the prospective study consisted of cDNA or gDNA derived from T cells, B-cell-depleted T cells, or PBMCs. The dataset comprised deeply sampled blood TCRbeta repertoires from subjects exposed to, actively infected with, or recovered from COVID-19. The repertoires were made available in a free public database intended to serve as a resource for research on the immune response to SARS-CoV-2. The samples were drawn from two sources: the first 160 participants of the ongoing ImmuneRACE study, and some 1,300 subjects contributed by 6 global collaborators. Nearly every sample came with metadata listing a de-identified subject ID, COVID-19 status, age in years and sex. Where HLA class I and class II types were available, the types were taken from metadata supplied by the sample provider, not from assay-based typing. Paper-wide results and their limitations: How much clinical and demographic metadata was included differed by source and by participant, and the metadata was provided uncurated.

TCRbeta CDR3 regions were amplified from genomic DNA by means of the immunoSEQ Assay, a bias-controlled multiplex PCR. The paper's data handling went like this. Within the assay, amplification of reference gene primers was used to estimate how many nucleated cells each sample contained. Sequence reads were collapsed and filtered to measure the absolute abundance of every unique TCRbeta CDR3 rearrangement. For each sample, productive Simpson clonality was calculated as the square root of Simpson's diversity index over productive rearrangements. The table comes from immuneACCESS by way of TCRdb, which keeps in-frame sequences with V and J called. Part of the clones is missing from these tables; in studies checked, under half for an unresolved V gene and the rest for unknown reasons. V, J and clone size were drawn from that table, and D and trimming were deduced from the DNA. In this sample the table shows more than 250,000 clones, approximately 83% of which occur a single time. Of the sample, approximately 2.2% is held by the ten largest clones.

Samples from volunteer blood donors who had recovered from COVID-19 were contributed by a second Seattle source. Each collaborating institution followed its own protocols to collect whole blood in K2EDTA tubes. For TCRbeta analysis, collaborators shipped samples as frozen whole blood, isolated PBMCs, or DNA extracted from either of those sample types. The sequence came from a woman under 40 who had recovered from COVID-19. Sequencing was carried out using peripheral blood.

The DNA sequence follows: TGTGCCAGCAGCTTGTCCGCCTACGAGCAGTACTTC. The translation is CASSLSAYEQYF. The chain employs TRBV5-6 and TRBJ2-7, with the D gene not clear enough to name. The V end loses 1 base and the J end loses 2 bases, and a stretch of 4 bases separates them. CDR1 and CDR2, looked up from the germline V gene, are SGHDT and YYEEEE. Including cysteine and phenylalanine, the CDR3 has 12 amino acids. Of all the DNA, just the CDR3 is kept, 36 bases in frame from base 1.